A selection of T cell receptor beta chains follows, all from one sample in a study of T-cell memory formation after mild COVID-19. TCRdb processed the 5' RACE reads anew with MiXCR; each CDR3 protein has one entry. The sample yields 200,000 to 300,000 distinct CDR3 sequences, 8% to 10% seen once. Specimen: PBMCs or a T cell subset sorted from them (not recorded which). Receptors originate from a man aged 18-30 years who had mild COVID-19 (a few samples of this study predate the infection). Cell type and time point are not known. Both conserved end residues are part of each CDR3. Each record gives: V gene, clone size, D gene, J gene, CDR3 DNA, CDR3 protein. A D gene is named only where the DNA matches it firmly. A row's size may be missing; if present it is once, few, many or a size class.

TRBV5-1	few	.	TRBJ2-6	TGCGCCAGCAATAGGCGATCTGGGGCCAACGTCCTGACTTTC	CASNRRSGANVLTF
TRBV4-3	.	TRBD2	TRBJ2-1	TGCGCCAGCAGCCCTCTAGCGGGGGCCCAAAGCTCCTACAATGAGCAGTTCTTC	CASSPLAGAQSSYNEQFF
TRBV9	few	.	TRBJ2-4	TGTGCCAGCAGCGTAGATCCGTCGTCGTACACCAAAAACATTCAGTACTTC	CASSVDPSSYTKNIQYF
TRBV12-3/TRBV12-4	many	.	TRBJ2-3	TGTGCCAGCAGTTTAAGTCATACAGGGACAGATACGCAGTATTTT	CASSLSHTGTDTQYF
TRBV20-1	.	.	TRBJ1-5	TGCAGTGCTTCCGAAGGAGGGGGGCCCCAGCATTTT	CSASEGGGPQHF
TRBV29-1	.	.	TRBJ1-1	TGCAGCGTTGGGGAAGTTGATGAAGCTTTCTTT	CSVGEVDEAFF
TRBV9	few	TRBD1	TRBJ1-5	TGTGCCAGCAGCGTAGGCCAGGGGGAAAATCAGCCCCAGCATTTT	CASSVGQGENQPQHF
TRBV3-1	few	TRBD2	TRBJ2-5	TGTGCCAGCAGCCCATCTAGCGGGGGGGCTGGTGAGACCCAGTACTTC	CASSPSSGGAGETQYF
TRBV10-3	few	.	TRBJ1-5	TGTGCCATCACCCCGTTCCCCAATCAGCCCCAGCATTTT	CAITPFPNQPQHF
TRBV6-2/TRBV6-3	.	.	TRBJ1-5	TGTGCCAGCAGCGATCCGGGATACAATCAGCCCCAGCATTTT	CASSDPGYNQPQHF
TRBV20-1	.	.	TRBJ2-1	TGCAGTGCCTCCTCAGGTAGCCCAACGAACGGGCAGTTCTTC	CSASSGSPTNGQFF
TRBV5-1	few	.	TRBJ2-3	TGCGCCAGCAGCCTACAGCGAGCTAGCACAGATACGCAGTATTTT	CASSLQRASTDTQYF
TRBV12-3/TRBV12-4	.	TRBD2	TRBJ2-1	TGTGCCAGCAGCCTGGGACTAGCAGGTGAGCAGTTCTTC	CASSLGLAGEQFF
TRBV7-2	.	.	TRBJ1-1	TGTGCCAGCAGCCCACAGGCGACTGAAGCTTTCTTT	CASSPQATEAFF
TRBV20-1	few	.	TRBJ2-3	TGCAGTGCTACCTATCGGGGCACAGATACGCAGTATTTT	CSATYRGTDTQYF
TRBV5-1	few	.	TRBJ1-2	TGCGCCACTAGCGCCGCGGAACGTGATGGCTACACCTTC	CATSAAERDGYTF
TRBV5-1	few	.	TRBJ1-4	TGCGCCAGCTCGGACAGCCCCAATGTGAGTGAAAAACTGTTTTTT	CASSDSPNVSEKLFF
TRBV7-2	.	.	TRBJ2-2	TGTGCCAGCAGCTTAGGTGCCAGGGGGGACGGGGAGCTGTTTTTT	CASSLGARGDGELFF
TRBV20-1	few	.	TRBJ1-6	TGCAGTGCTAGCTTAAGTCCAGGAAGTTCACCCCTCCACTTT	CSASLSPGSSPLHF
TRBV7-9	few	TRBD1	TRBJ1-5	TGTGCCAGCAGCCAACCCGGGACAGGGAGCGATCAGCCCCAGCATTTT	CASSQPGTGSDQPQHF
TRBV6-1	.	.	TRBJ1-2	TGTGCCAGCAGTGAAGATCCGGCACCTAACTATGGCTACACCTTC	CASSEDPAPNYGYTF
TRBV10-3	many	.	TRBJ2-5	TGTGCCGTGGGTTCTAGCGACCAAGAGACCCAGTACTTC	CAVGSSDQETQYF
TRBV6-1	many	.	TRBJ1-5	TGTGCCAGCAGTCCCCGGAGGGTCCCCGATCAGCCCCAGCATTTT	CASSPRRVPDQPQHF
TRBV20-1	.	.	TRBJ2-7	TGCAGTGTCCGCGGGGACTCCTACGAGCAGTACTTC	CSVRGDSYEQYF
TRBV5-6	many	TRBD2	TRBJ2-3	TGTGCCAGCAGCCCTAGCGGGGGGCGGGACACAGATACGCAGTATTTT	CASSPSGGRDTDTQYF